Sequencing of this T cell receptor (beta chain) was carried out in a study of blood T cells in healthy people across ages. Germline assignment: CDR1 SGHVS and CDR2 FQNEAQ. This CDR3 comprises 14 residues. J lost 4 bases, V lost 3 bases, and 3 bases had no gene match. A J-beta primer mix and a sample-barcoded 5' primer were used in a second PCR of roughly 7 to 12 cycles. Via MiXCR, TCRdb re-called the 5' RACE reads, giving one row per CDR3 protein. The data contain roughly 1.6 million distinct CDR3 sequences, around 36% of them singletons. This clonotype was counted many times. The chain combines TRBV7-8 with TRBJ2-7; TRBD1 agrees at 10 bases. Sequenced: blood. This sequence was found in a woman under 40 in good health. CDR3 DNA sequence: TGTGCCAGCAGCTTCCGGACAGGGGGGTACGAGCAGTACTTC. The encoded protein is CASSFRTGGYEQYF.